Listed here is a single T cell receptor beta chain. V lost 10 bases and J lost 5, with 23 bases in between. The length of the CDR3 is 16 residues. The source of the sample is a study of T-cell memory formation after mild COVID-19. A 5'RACE reaction primed in the constant segment made cDNA libraries of TCR alpha and TCR beta, and these carried sample barcodes and UMIs. In TCRdb, the 5' RACE reads were re-called with MiXCR into one record per CDR3 protein. Of 250,000 to 300,000 distinct CDR3 sequences listed, under 20% are singletons. The sequence came from a young man who had mild COVID-19 (a few samples of this study predate the infection). Cell type and time point are not known. The chain recombines TRBV12-3 or TRBV12-4 with TRBJ2-2; D not certain. Input material: PBMCs or a T cell subset sorted from them (not recorded which). CDR3 sequence reads: CATLGLHGLETGELFF. CDR3 nucleotide sequence: TGTGCCACCCTGGGGTTACACGGGCTGGAGACCGGGGAGCTGTTTTTT.